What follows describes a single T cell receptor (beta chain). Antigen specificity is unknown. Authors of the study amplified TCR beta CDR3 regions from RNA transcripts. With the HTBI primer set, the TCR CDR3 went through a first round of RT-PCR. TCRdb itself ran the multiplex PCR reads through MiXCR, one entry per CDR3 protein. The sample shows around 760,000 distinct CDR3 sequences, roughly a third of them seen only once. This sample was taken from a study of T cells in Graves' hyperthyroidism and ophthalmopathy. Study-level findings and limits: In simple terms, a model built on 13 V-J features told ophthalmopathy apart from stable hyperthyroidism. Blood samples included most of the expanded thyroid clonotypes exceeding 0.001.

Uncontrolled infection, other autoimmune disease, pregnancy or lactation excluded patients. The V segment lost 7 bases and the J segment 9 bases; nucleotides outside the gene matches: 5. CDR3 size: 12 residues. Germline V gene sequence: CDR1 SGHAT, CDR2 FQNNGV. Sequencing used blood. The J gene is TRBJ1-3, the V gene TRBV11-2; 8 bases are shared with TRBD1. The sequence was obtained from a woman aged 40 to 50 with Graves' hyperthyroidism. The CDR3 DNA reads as TGTGCCAGCACCGCGGACAGGGTCACCATATATTTT. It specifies CASTADRVTIYF. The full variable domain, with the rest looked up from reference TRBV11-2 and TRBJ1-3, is EAGVAQSPRYKIIEKRQSVAFWCNPISGHATLYWYQQILGQGPKLLIQFQNNGVVDDSQLPKDRFSAERLKGVDSTLKIQPAKLEDSAVYLCASTADRVTIYFGEGSWLTVV.